This passage covers 24 T cell receptor beta chains from one sample sequenced in a study of human T cells and chemical hapten exposure. Treatment here: therapeutic diphenylcyclopropenone sensitization with weekly scalp DPC. The library attached unique molecular identifiers to individual cDNA molecules. TCRdb ran MiXCR on the reads and lists one entry per CDR3 protein. The repertoire has about 550 distinct CDR3 sequences, about 91% of them found once; the top ten carry 20%. Material: whole blood, obtained before DPC sensitization or 2, 6, or about 24 weeks after (not recorded which). Every receptor here comes from an adult with alopecia areata. Some clones in this sample may be carry-over from other donors' samples. This table probably holds off-target reads from a library built for another chain.

The V call is TRBV7-2, the J call TRBJ1-2; tentatively, D is TRBD1 (5 bases). Germline CDR1 SGHTA, CDR2 FQGNSA. Trimming took off 5 bases at V and 4 bases at J, with 17 bases between the two ends. This CDR3 region has 15 residues. Here the CDR3 reads CASSAVGRGVYGYTF. The CDR3 DNA reads TGTGCCAGCAGCGCCGTTGGGAGGGGAGTCTATGGCTACACCTTC.

The chain couples TRBV6-6 to TRBJ2-7; 7 positions match TRBD1. The junction had 8 bases not matched to a gene; V was cut back by 5 bases and J by 4 bases. Germline lookup yields CDR1 MNHNY and CDR2 SVGAGI (reference sequence). The CDR3 extends over 14 amino acids. As DNA, the CDR3 is TGTGCCAGCAGTGAAGGGGGCGTGGGGTACGAGCAGTACTTC. Its protein product is CASSEGGVGYEQYF.

The V and J genes are TRBV7-8 and TRBJ2-1; D is ambiguous. Per germline, CDR1 SGHVS and CDR2 FQNEAQ. Trimming cost V 6 bases and J 0 bases, with 12 bases left between them. The CDR3 has 15 residues. The CDR3 sequence: CASSSVGGSYNEQFF. The CDR3 bases are TGTGCCAGCAGTTCGGTGGGCGGCTCCTACAATGAGCAGTTCTTC.

The chain carries TRBV29-1 and TRBJ2-1; D may correspond to TRBD1 or TRBD2 (5 bases each). In germline, CDR1 is SQVTM, CDR2 ANQGSEA. V was cut by 3 bases and J by 8 bases, with 11 bases left in between. The CDR3 spans 12 residues. The CDR3: CSVETGGHEQFF. DNA of the CDR3: TGCAGCGTTGAGACTGGGGGACATGAGCAGTTCTTC.

The rearrangement links TRBV15 to TRBJ2-3; D gene uncertain. The germline V and J ends were trimmed by 1 base and 7 bases, with 3 bases remaining between them. The germline V gene encodes CDR1 LNHNV and CDR2 YYDKDF (reference sequence). CDR3 length: 11 residues. CDR3 sequence: CATSRANTQYF. The CDR3 coding sequence is TGTGCCACCAGCAGAGCAAATACGCAGTATTTT.

This clonotype showed up just a few times. The genes are TRBV12-3 or TRBV12-4 and TRBJ1-1; D possibly corresponds to TRBD1 (5 bases). CDR3 size: 13 residues. V lost 5 bases and J 2 bases, leaving 9 bases between the germline ends. CDR3 in DNA: TGTGCCAGCAGTATAACAGGTAACACTGAAGCTTTCTTT. As protein: CASSITGNTEAFF.

This clonotype has just one count. This chain joins TRBV20-1 and TRBJ2-3; D might be TRBD2 (5 bases). V was pared by 1 base and J by 2 bases, with 10 bases between. Germline V gives CDR1 DFQATT, CDR2 SNEGSKA (reference sequence). This CDR3 comprises 14 residues. In DNA, the CDR3 is TGCAGTGCTAGAGTCGCGGACTCCACAGATACGCAGTATTTT. Translated, it gives CSARVADSTDTQYF.

J is TRBJ2-1 and V is TRBV7-6, with TRBD2 matching 8 bases. The ends lost 1 base at V and 8 bases at J; junction bases unmatched: 7. The germline V gene has CDR1 SGHVS and CDR2 FNYEAQ. This CDR3 comprises 15 residues. The CDR3 DNA is TGTGCCAGCAGCTTAGACAGCGGGGGCACTGATGAGCAGTTCTTC. Encoded protein: CASSLDSGGTDEQFF.

V and J are TRBV10-3 and TRBJ1-1; D gene uncertain. Germline assignment: CDR1 ENHRY and CDR2 SYGVKD. Trimming shortened V by 7 bases and J by 2 bases, and 14 bases separated the two germline ends. The CDR3 runs 14 residues. The CDR3 nucleotides are TGTGCCATCAAAAGGCACGACACCAACACTGAAGCTTTCTTT. Protein: CAIKRHDTNTEAFF.

J is TRBJ2-5 and V is TRBV6-6; 14 nucleotides align to TRBD2. The CDR3 extends over 19 amino acids. Trimming at V came to 2 bases and at J to 5 bases, leaving 13 bases not matched to a gene. CDR1 MNHNY and CDR2 SVGAGI come from the germline V gene (reference sequence). The CDR3 nucleotides are TGTGCCAGCAGTTACGAGGGAAAGACTAGCGGGGGGGAGGCGGAGACCCAGTACTTC. It encodes CASSYEGKTSGGEAETQYF.

The chain recombines TRBV20-1 with TRBJ2-7; D is unclear. V lost 0 bases, J lost 0 bases, and 0 bases lay in between. The CDR3 has 11 residues. Per germline, CDR1 DFQATT and CDR2 SNEGSKA (reference sequence). The chain's CDR3 is CSARDSYEQYF. CDR3 coding DNA: TGCAGTGCTAGAGACTCCTACGAGCAGTACTTC.

This clonotype appeared once. The CDR3 sequence: CSVPGLAGYNEQFF. The CDR3 DNA sequence: TGCAGCGTTCCGGGACTAGCGGGTTACAATGAGCAGTTCTTC. V gene TRBV29-1 combines with J gene TRBJ2-1; the match to TRBD2 covers 12 bases. The CDR3 loop spans 14 amino acids. V trimming: 5 bases; J trimming: 4 bases; junction bases outside the gene matches: 3. CDR1 is SQVTM and CDR2 is ANQGSEA in the germline V gene.

The chain combines TRBV7-2 with TRBJ1-5; D not resolved. Per the germline V gene, CDR1 is SGHTA and CDR2 is FQGNSA. The CDR3 loop spans 13 amino acids. V was trimmed by 5 bases and J by 6 bases, leaving 11 bases between them. CDR3 coding DNA: TGTGCCAGCAGCGCCATGCAGAGTCAGCCCCAGCATTTT. Translating it yields CASSAMQSQPQHF. The whole variable domain, remainder taken from reference TRBV7-2 and TRBJ1-5, is GAGVSQSPSNKVTEKGKDVELRCDPISGHTALYWYRQSLGQGLEFLIYFQGNSAPDKSGLPSDRFSAERTGGSVSTLTIQRTQQEDSAVYLCASSAMQSQPQHFGDGTRLSIL.

The V call is TRBV12-3 or TRBV12-4, the J call TRBJ1-4; D call uncertain. This CDR3 has 11 amino acids. With 1 base removed from V and 8 bases from J, the gap between germline ends came to 2 bases. DNA for the CDR3: TGTGCCAGCAGTTTAGGCGAAAAACTGTTTTTT. This sequence encodes CASSLGEKLFF.

This chain joins TRBV14 and TRBJ2-7; 7 nucleotides match TRBD2. CDR1 and CDR2 (germline): SGHDN, FVKESK. CDR3 length: 15 residues. The junction had 9 bases not matched to a gene; V was cut back by 4 bases and J by 3 bases. Written as DNA, the CDR3 is TGTGCCAGCAGCCCAGTAAGCGGGGCCGACTACGAGCAGTACTTC. This gives the protein CASSPVSGADYEQYF.

The chain is built from TRBV10-2 and TRBJ1-5, with D possibly TRBD1 on 5 matching bases. V gave up 0 bases and J gave up 7 bases, with 7 bases separating them. CDR3 length: 13 amino acids. Looked up from germline, CDR1 is WSHSY and CDR2 is SAAADI. The CDR3 DNA sequence: TGCGCCAGCAGTGAGTCGAGGGGACAGCCCCAGCATTTT. Translation: CASSESRGQPQHF.

As DNA, the CDR3 is TGCAGTGCCCAGTTGGGGGCCGCGAATCAGCCCCAGCATTTT. Its protein is CSAQLGAANQPQHF. This rearrangement joins TRBV20-1 to TRBJ1-5, with TRBD1 as a possible D gene (6 bases). Trimming stripped 6 bases from V and 4 bases from J, with 16 bases between. This CDR3 is built from 14 residues. Germline V gene data show CDR1 as DFQATT and CDR2 as SNEGSKA (reference sequence).

The chain uses TRBV5-1 and TRBJ1-2, with a possible D match to TRBD1 (6 bases). Per germline, CDR1 SGHRS and CDR2 YFSETQ. V shed 0 bases and J shed 8 bases, with 14 bases lying between them. The CDR3 has 14 residues. The CDR3 DNA sequence: TGCGCCAGCAGCTTGGAGGCAGGGGCTTACGGCTACACCTTC. This encodes CASSLEAGAYGYTF.

The chain is built from TRBV4-3 and TRBJ2-2; D tentatively reads TRBD1 or TRBD2 (6 bases each). Between the trimmed V and J ends, which lost 0 bases and 5 bases, there was a span of 13 bases. The CDR3 contains 16 residues. Germline CDR1 is LGHNA and CDR2 is YSLEER. The DNA of the CDR3 is TGCGCCAGCAGCCAAGAGCGGGGACAACCGACCGGGGAGCTGTTTTTT. Translating it yields CASSQERGQPTGELFF.

The chain has TRBV13 and TRBJ2-2, with TRBD1 matching over 8 bases. This CDR3 comprises 17 residues. V shed 5 bases, J shed 2 bases, and the junction held 10 bases outside the gene matches. Germline V gene data show CDR1 as PRHDT and CDR2 as FYEKMQ (reference sequence). The DNA of the CDR3 is TGTGCCAGCAGCCAAACCAGTCAGGGGGCTAACACCGGGGAGCTGTTTTTT. Translated, it gives CASSQTSQGANTGELFF. Full variable domain (outside the CDR3, taken from reference TRBV13 and TRBJ2-2): AAGVIQSPRHLIKEKRETATLKCYPIPRHDTVYWYQQGPGQDPQFLISFYEKMQSDKGSIPDRFSAQQFSDYHSELNMSSLELGDSALYFCASSQTSQGANTGELFFGEGSRLTVL.

The V call is TRBV12-3 or TRBV12-4, the J call TRBJ2-3; D call uncertain. The CDR3 consists of 12 residues. Trimming cost V 9 bases and J 3 bases, with 10 bases left between them. The CDR3 nucleotides read TGTGCCAGACTACTTTTTACAGATACGCAGTATTTT. Amino acids: CARLLFTDTQYF.

The chain links TRBV11-2 to TRBJ1-1; D call uncertain. Germline lookup yields CDR1 SGHAT and CDR2 FQNNGV. The CDR3 has 18 amino acids. V gave up 6 bases and J gave up 1 base, with 24 bases separating them. In DNA form, the CDR3 reads TGTGCCAGCAGTCGGACCACCGTGCGAGTTACCGGGAACACTGAAGCTTTCTTT. This codes for CASSRTTVRVTGNTEAFF. The whole variable domain, filled in from reference TRBV11-2 and TRBJ1-1, reads EAGVAQSPRYKIIEKRQSVAFWCNPISGHATLYWYQQILGQGPKLLIQFQNNGVVDDSQLPKDRFSAERLKGVDSTLKIQPAKLEDSAVYLCASSRTTVRVTGNTEAFFGQGTRLTVV.

CDR3 loop: CAWDTGTGVYEQYF. CDR3 bases: TGTGCCTGGGATACCGGGACAGGGGTTTACGAGCAGTACTTC. The J gene is TRBJ2-7, the V gene TRBV30; 10 bases agree with TRBD1. J was trimmed by 4 bases and V by 5 bases; bases with no gene match: 8. The CDR3 is 14 residues long. Germline V lookup: CDR1 GTSNPN, CDR2 SVGIG (reference sequence). The full variable domain, with the rest looked up from reference TRBV30 and TRBJ2-7, is SQTIHQWPATLVQPVGSPLSLECTVEGTSNPNLYWYRQAAGRGLQLLFYSVGIGQISSEVPQNLSASRPQDRQFILSSKKLLLSDSGFYLCAWDTGTGVYEQYFGPGTRLTVT.

The rearrangement links TRBV10-3 to TRBJ2-1; 9 nucleotides agree with TRBD2. CDR3 size: 19 residues. From germline, CDR1 is ENHRY and CDR2 SYGVKD. V lost 2 bases to trimming and J lost 3 bases; unmatched junction nucleotides: 14. The CDR3 DNA reads as TGTGCCATCAGTGAGGCGGGCGGGGCTAGCGGGGACGACTACAATGAGCAGTTCTTC. It codes for CAISEAGGASGDDYNEQFF.